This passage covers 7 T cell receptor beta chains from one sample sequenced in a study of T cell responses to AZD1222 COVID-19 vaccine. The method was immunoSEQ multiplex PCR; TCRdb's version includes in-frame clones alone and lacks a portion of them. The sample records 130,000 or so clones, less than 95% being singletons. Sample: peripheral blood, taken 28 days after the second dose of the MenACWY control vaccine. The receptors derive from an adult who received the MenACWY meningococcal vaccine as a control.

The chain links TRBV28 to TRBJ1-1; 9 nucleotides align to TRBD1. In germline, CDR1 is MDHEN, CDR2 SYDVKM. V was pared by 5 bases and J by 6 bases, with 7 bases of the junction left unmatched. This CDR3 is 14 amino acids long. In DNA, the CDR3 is TGTGCCAGCAGTACAGGGGGCATTACCGCTGAAGCTTTCTTT. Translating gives CASSTGGITAEAFF.

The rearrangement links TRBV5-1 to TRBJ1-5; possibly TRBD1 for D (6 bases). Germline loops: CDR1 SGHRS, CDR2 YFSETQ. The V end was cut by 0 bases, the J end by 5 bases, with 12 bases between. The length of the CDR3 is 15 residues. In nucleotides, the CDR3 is TGCGCCAGCAGCTTGGAAGGGGGGAAGGATCAGCCCCAGCATTTT. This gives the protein CASSLEGGKDQPQHF.

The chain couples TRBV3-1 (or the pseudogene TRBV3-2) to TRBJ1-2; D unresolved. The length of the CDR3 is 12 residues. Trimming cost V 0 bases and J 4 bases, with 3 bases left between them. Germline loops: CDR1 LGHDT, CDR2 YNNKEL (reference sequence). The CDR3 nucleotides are TGTGCCAGCAGCCAAGACAGCTATGGCTACACCTTC. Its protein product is CASSQDSYGYTF.

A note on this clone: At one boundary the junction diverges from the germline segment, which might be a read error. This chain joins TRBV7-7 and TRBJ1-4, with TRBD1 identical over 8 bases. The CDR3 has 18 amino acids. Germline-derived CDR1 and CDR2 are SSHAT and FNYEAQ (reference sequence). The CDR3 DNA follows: TGTGCTAGCAGCTTAGTTAAGCAGGGGGCGTATAGTTTTGAAAAACTGTTTTTT. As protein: CASSLVKQGAYSFEKLFF.

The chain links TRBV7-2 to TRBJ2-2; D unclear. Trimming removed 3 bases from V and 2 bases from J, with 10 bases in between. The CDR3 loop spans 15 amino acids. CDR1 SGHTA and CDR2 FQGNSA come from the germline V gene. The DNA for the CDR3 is TGTGCCAGCAGCTTTAGGCAGGATAACACCGGGGAGCTGTTTTTT. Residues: CASSFRQDNTGELFF. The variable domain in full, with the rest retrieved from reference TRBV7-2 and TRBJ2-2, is GAGVSQSPSNKVTEKGKDVELRCDPISGHTALYWYRQSLGQGLEFLIYFQGNSAPDKSGLPSDRFSAERTGGSVSTLTIQRTQQEDSAVYLCASSFRQDNTGELFFGEGSRLTVL.

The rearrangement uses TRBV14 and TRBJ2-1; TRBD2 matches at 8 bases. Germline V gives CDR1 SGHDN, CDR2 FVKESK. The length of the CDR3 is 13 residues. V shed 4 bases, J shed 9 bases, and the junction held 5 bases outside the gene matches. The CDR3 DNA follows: TGTGCCAGCAGCCCCCGACTAGCGAGTGAGCAGTTCTTC. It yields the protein CASSPRLASEQFF.

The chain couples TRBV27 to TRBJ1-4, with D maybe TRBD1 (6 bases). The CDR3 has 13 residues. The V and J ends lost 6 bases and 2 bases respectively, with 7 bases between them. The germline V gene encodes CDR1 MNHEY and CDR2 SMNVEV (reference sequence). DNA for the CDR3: TGTGCCAGCAGGGACAGTACTAATGAAAAACTGTTTTTT. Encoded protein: CASRDSTNEKLFF. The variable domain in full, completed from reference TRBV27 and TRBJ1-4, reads EAQVTQNPRYLITVTGKKLTVTCSQNMNHEYMSWYRQDPGLGLRQIYYSMNVEVTDKGDVPEGYKVSRKEKRNFPLILESPSPNQTSLYFCASRDSTNEKLFFGSGTQLSVL.